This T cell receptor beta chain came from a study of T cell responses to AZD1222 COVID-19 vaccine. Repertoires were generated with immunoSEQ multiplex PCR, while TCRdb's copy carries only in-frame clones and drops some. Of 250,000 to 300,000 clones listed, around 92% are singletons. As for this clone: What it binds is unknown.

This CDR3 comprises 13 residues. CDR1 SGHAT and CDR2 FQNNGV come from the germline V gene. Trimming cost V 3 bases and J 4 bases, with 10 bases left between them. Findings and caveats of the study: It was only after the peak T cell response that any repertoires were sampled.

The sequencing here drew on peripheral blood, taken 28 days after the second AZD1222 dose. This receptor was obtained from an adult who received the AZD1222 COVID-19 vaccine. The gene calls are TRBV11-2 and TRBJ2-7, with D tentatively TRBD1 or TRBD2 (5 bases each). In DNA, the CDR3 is TGTGCCAGCAGCTTCACTAGGGGATACGAGCAGTACTTC. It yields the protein CASSFTRGYEQYF.